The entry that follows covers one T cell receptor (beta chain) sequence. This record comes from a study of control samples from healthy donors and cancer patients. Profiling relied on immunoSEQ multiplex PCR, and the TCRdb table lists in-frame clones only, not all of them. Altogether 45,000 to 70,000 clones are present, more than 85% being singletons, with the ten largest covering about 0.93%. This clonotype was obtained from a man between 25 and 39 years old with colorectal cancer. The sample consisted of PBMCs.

DNA for the CDR3: TGTGCCAGCAGCGGGCAGGGGGCGCAAAGTGAGCAGTTCTTC. This translates into CASSGQGAQSEQFF. The chain carries TRBV7-2 and TRBJ2-1; 8 nucleotides agree with TRBD1. Germline values: CDR1 SGHTA, CDR2 FQGNSA. The CDR3 totals 14 residues. V gave up 5 bases and J gave up 9 bases; unmatched junction bases: 9.